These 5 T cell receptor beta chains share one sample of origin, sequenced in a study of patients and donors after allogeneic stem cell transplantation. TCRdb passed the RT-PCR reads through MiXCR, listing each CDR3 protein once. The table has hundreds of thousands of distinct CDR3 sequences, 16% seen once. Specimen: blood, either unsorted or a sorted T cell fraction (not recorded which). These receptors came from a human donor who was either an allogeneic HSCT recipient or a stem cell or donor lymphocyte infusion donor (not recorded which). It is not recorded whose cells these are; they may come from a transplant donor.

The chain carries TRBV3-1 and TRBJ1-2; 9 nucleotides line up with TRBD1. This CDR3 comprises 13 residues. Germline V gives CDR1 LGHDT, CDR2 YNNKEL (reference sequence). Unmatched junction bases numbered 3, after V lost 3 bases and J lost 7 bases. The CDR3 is CASSQGQGLGYTF. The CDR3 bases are TGTGCCAGCAGCCAGGGACAGGGTCTTGGCTACACCTTC.

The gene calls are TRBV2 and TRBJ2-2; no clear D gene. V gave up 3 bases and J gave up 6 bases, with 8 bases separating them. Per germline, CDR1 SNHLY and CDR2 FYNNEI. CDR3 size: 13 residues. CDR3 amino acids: CASSEGYAGELFF. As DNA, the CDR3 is TGTGCCAGCAGTGAGGGTTACGCCGGGGAGCTGTTTTTT. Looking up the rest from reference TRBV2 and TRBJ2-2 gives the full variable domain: EPEVTQTPSHQVTQMGQEVILRCVPISNHLYFYWYRQILGQKVEFLVSFYNNEISEKSEIFDDQFSVERPDGSNFTLKIRSTKLEDSAMYFCASSEGYAGELFFGEGSRLTVL.

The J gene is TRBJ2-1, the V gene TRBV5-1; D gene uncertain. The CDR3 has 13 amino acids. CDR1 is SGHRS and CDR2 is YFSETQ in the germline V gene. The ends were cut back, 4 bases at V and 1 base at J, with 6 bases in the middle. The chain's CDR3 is CASSLPSYNEQFF. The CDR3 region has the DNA TGCGCCAGCAGCCTCCCTTCCTACAATGAGCAGTTCTTC.

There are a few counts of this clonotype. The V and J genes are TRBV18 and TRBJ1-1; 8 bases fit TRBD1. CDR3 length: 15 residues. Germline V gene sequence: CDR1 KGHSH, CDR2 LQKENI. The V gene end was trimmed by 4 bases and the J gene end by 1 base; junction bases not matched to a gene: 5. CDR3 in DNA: TGTGCCAGCTCACGGGGACAGGTCCAGAACACTGAAGCTTTCTTT. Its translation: CASSRGQVQNTEAFF.

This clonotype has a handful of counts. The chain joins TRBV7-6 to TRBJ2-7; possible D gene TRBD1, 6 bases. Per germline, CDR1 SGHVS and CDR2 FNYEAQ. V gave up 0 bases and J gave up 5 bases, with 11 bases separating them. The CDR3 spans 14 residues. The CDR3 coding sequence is TGTGCCAGCAGCTTAGCGGGAAGGGGGAACGAGCAGTACTTC. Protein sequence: CASSLAGRGNEQYF.